The 6 T cell receptor beta chains below all came from one sample that was sequenced in a study of sequential checkpoint blockade in melanoma. The sample's treatment: randomized to nivolumab then ipilimumab (arm A) or the reverse (arm B). Measured with immunoSEQ multiplex PCR; TCRdb has only the in-frame clones, and not every one. The sample holds about 4,800 clones, around 73% seen once. The input for sequencing was CD8+ T cells sorted from blood (inferred from file names), taken from a patient given nivolumab and ipilimumab in sequence. Receptor source: a human donor with melanoma.

The rearrangement joins TRBV25-1 to TRBJ2-1; TRBD1 matches 8 bases. From germline, CDR1 is MGHDK and CDR2 SYGVNS. J was trimmed by 9 bases and V by 6 bases; bases with no gene match: 4. The CDR3 runs to 12 residues. CDR3 residues: CASSPGGLEQFF. CDR3 coding DNA: TGTGCCAGCAGCCCAGGGGGCCTTGAGCAGTTCTTC. Filled out from reference TRBV25-1 and TRBJ2-1, the complete variable domain reads EADIYQTPRYLVIGTGKKITLECSQTMGHDKMYWYQQDPGMELHLIHYSYGVNSTEKGDLSSESTVSRIRTEHFPLTLESARPSHTSQYLCASSPGGLEQFFGPGTRLTVL.

The rearrangement joins TRBV7-9 to TRBJ2-3; D is uncertain. The CDR3 is made up of 15 amino acids. Looked up from germline, CDR1 is SEHNR and CDR2 is FQNEAQ (reference sequence). Trimming left V 6 bases short and J 2 bases short, with 15 bases between. The CDR3: CASSATGSLTDTQYF. For the CDR3, the DNA is TGTGCCAGCAGTGCAACCGGGTCCCTCACAGATACGCAGTATTTT.

The genes are TRBV5-1 and TRBJ2-7; D perhaps matches TRBD2 (6 bases). CDR3 length equals 15 residues. Germline V gene data show CDR1 as SGHRS and CDR2 as YFSETQ. The V end was cut by 3 bases, the J end by 7 bases, with 20 bases between. CDR3 amino acids: CASSSPRWDRGEQYF. CDR3 coding DNA: TGCGCCAGCAGCTCGCCGAGATGGGACCGGGGGGAGCAGTACTTC.

The CDR3 loop reads CASSSGMGNQPQHF. CDR3 bases: TGTGCCAGCAGTTCCGGGATGGGAAATCAGCCCCAGCATTTT. This rearrangement joins TRBV28 to TRBJ1-5; D is uncertain. The germline CDR1 and CDR2 sequences are MDHEN and SYDVKM. The CDR3 has 14 residues. The germline V and J ends were trimmed by 4 bases and 4 bases, with 11 bases remaining between them. Based on the CDR3 plus reference TRBV28 and TRBJ1-5, the full variable domain is DVKVTQSSRYLVKRTGEKVFLECVQDMDHENMFWYRQDPGLGLRLIYFSYDVKMKEKGDIPEGYSVSREKKERFSLILESASTNQTSMYLCASSSGMGNQPQHFGDGTRLSIL.

Sample share makes this clone medium-sized. This rearrangement joins TRBV13 to TRBJ1-1; D ambiguous. Trimming removed 2 bases at V and 0 bases at J, with 4 bases between. The CDR3 runs to 13 residues. CDR1 is PRHDT and CDR2 is FYEKMQ in the germline V gene (reference sequence). Written as DNA, the CDR3 is TGTGCCAGCAGCTTACAAATGAACACTGAAGCTTTCTTT. Translated: CASSLQMNTEAFF.

This clone appeared a few times. This rearrangement joins TRBV5-4 to TRBJ2-7, with TRBD1 matching 11 bases. Losses at the gene ends were 4 bases for V and 3 bases for J; bases not matched to a gene: 12. This CDR3 has 17 amino acids. Per the germline V gene, CDR1 is SGHNT and CDR2 is YYREEE (reference sequence). CDR3 bases: TGTGCCAGCAGCCATCGGACAGGGGGCTCGATAGACTACGAGCAGTACTTC. This encodes CASSHRTGGSIDYEQYF. The whole variable domain, remainder taken from reference TRBV5-4 and TRBJ2-7, is ETGVTQSPTHLIKTRGQQVTLRCSSQSGHNTVSWYQQALGQGPQFIFQYYREEENGRGNFPPRFSGLQFPNYSSELNVNALELDDSALYLCASSHRTGGSIDYEQYFGPGTRLTVT.